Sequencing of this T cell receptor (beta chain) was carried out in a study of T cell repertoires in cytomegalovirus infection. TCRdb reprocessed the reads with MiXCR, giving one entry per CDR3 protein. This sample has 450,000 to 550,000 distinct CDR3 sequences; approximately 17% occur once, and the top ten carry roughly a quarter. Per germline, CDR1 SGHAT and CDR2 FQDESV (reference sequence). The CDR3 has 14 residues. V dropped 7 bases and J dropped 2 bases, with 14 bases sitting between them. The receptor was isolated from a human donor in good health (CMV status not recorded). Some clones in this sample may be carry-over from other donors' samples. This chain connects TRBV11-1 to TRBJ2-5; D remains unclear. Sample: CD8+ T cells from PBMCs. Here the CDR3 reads CASTSERSQETQYF. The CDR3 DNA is TGTGCCAGCACCTCCGAGAGGAGTCAAGAGACCCAGTACTTC.